These 26 T cell receptor beta chains came from one sample sequenced in a study of blood T cell repertoires in COVID-19. TCRdb keeps only in-frame clones here, not all; method: immunoSEQ multiplex PCR. This sample has tens of thousands of clones; roughly 80% occur once, and the top ten carry 16%. Source material: peripheral blood. These receptors originate from a human donor in a cohort sampled during active COVID-19.

This chain connects TRBV30 to TRBJ1-4; maybe TRBD1 (5 bases). CDR1 and CDR2 (germline): GTSNPN, SVGIG (reference sequence). V dropped 5 bases and J dropped 8 bases, with 18 bases sitting between them. This CDR3 contains 14 residues. This chain's CDR3 is CAWGTQGLGEKLFF. The CDR3 nucleotides are TGTGCCTGGGGTACTCAGGGACTAGGGGAAAAACTGTTTTTT. Using reference TRBV30 and TRBJ1-4 for the parts outside the CDR3, the full variable domain is SQTIHQWPATLVQPVGSPLSLECTVEGTSNPNLYWYRQAAGRGLQLLFYSVGIGQISSEVPQNLSASRPQDRQFILSSKKLLLSDSGFYLCAWGTQGLGEKLFFGSGTQLSVL.

V usage is TRBV27 and J usage is TRBJ1-2; 10 bases are a match to TRBD1. CDR3 length: 15 amino acids. Germline V gives CDR1 MNHEY, CDR2 SMNVEV (reference sequence). V gave up 3 bases and J gave up 6 bases; unmatched junction bases: 7. CDR3 amino acids: CASSFAGQGRDGYTF. In nucleotides, the CDR3 is TGTGCCAGCAGTTTTGCGGGACAGGGGCGGGATGGCTACACCTTC.

The rearrangement joins TRBV5-8 to TRBJ2-2; 8 bases are shared with TRBD2. The V segment lost 5 bases and the J segment 1 base; nucleotides outside the gene matches: 4. The CDR3 has 15 amino acids. Germline V gene data show CDR1 as SGHTS and CDR2 as YDEGEE. CDR3 in DNA: TGTGCCAGCAGGAGCGGGGGCCGGAACACCGGGGAGCTGTTTTTT. It translates to CASRSGGRNTGELFF.

The genes are TRBV6-5 and TRBJ1-3; D remains ambiguous. With 6 bases removed from V and 1 base from J, the gap between germline ends came to 13 bases. This CDR3 comprises 15 residues. CDR1 and CDR2 (germline): MNHEY, SVGAGI. The CDR3 sequence: CASSPPGRSGNTIYF. The CDR3 DNA reads as TGTGCCAGCAGCCCGCCCGGCAGGTCTGGAAACACCATATATTTT.

The CDR3 region has the DNA TGTGCCAGCAGTTACGGACAGGGATGGAACACTGAAGCTTTCTTT. This gives the protein CASSYGQGWNTEAFF. This chain joins TRBV6-5 and TRBJ1-1; TRBD1 matches at 8 bases. This CDR3 region has 15 residues. Germline CDR1 reads MNHEY; CDR2 reads SVGAGI. V lost 2 bases to trimming and J lost 1 base; unmatched junction nucleotides: 3.

This clone appeared a few times. The chain recombines TRBV19 with TRBJ1-1; D gene unclear. The CDR3 totals 12 residues. The germline gives CDR1 LNHDA, CDR2 SQIVND (reference sequence). Trimming stripped 8 bases from V and 6 bases from J, with 13 bases between. The CDR3 DNA is TGTGCCAGTTCCTATACGTTCTCTGAAGCTTTCTTT. Protein: CASSYTFSEAFF.

This clone was picked up many times. The junction and the germline gene differ at one end; a read error may be behind it. The J gene is TRBJ2-7, the V gene TRBV9; the match to TRBD1 covers 8 bases. The CDR3 length is 16 residues. The germline CDR1 and CDR2 sequences are SGDLS and YYNGEE. In nucleotides, the CDR3 is TGTGCCAGCAGCGTCGACAGGGGATCGACCTCCCACGAGCAGTACTTC. Encoded protein: CASSVDRGSTSHEQYF.

The chain combines TRBV5-1 with TRBJ2-7, with D unresolved. The V gene lost 2 bases and the J gene lost 2 bases, with 8 bases spanning the gap. The CDR3 extends over 13 amino acids. Looked up from germline, CDR1 is SGHRS and CDR2 is YFSETQ. CDR3 residues: CASSFLGPYEQYF. CDR3 sequence (DNA): TGCGCCAGCAGCTTCCTTGGGCCCTACGAGCAGTACTTC. Full variable domain (remainder filled in from reference TRBV5-1 and TRBJ2-7): KAGVTQTPRYLIKTRGQQVTLSCSPISGHRSVSWYQQTPGQGLQFLFEYFSETQRNKGNFPGRFSGRQFSNSRSEMNVSTLELGDSALYLCASSFLGPYEQYFGPGTRLTVT.

This sequence joins TRBV27 and TRBJ1-1; 9 nucleotides align to TRBD1. Per germline, CDR1 MNHEY and CDR2 SMNVEV (reference sequence). The CDR3 has 15 residues. The V gene end was trimmed by 5 bases and the J gene end by 0 bases; junction bases not matched to a gene: 4. The CDR3 here is CASSPRTGVNTEAFF. The CDR3, as DNA: TGTGCCAGCAGTCCCCGGACAGGGGTGAACACTGAAGCTTTCTTT.

The chain is built from TRBV7-9 and TRBJ1-6; D remains unclear. This CDR3 has 15 amino acids. Germline CDR1 SEHNR, CDR2 FQNEAQ (reference sequence). The ends were cut back, 5 bases at V and 5 bases at J, with 13 bases in the middle. CDR3 sequence reads: CASSPRTQNNSPLHF. CDR3 sequence (DNA): TGTGCCAGCAGCCCCCGCACACAGAATAATTCACCCCTCCACTTT.

The J gene is TRBJ2-5, the V gene TRBV7-2, with a tentative D call TRBD1 (6 bases). The CDR3 loop spans 15 amino acids. The V end was cut by 6 bases, the J end by 3 bases, with 17 bases between. Germline-derived CDR1 and CDR2 are SGHTA and FQGNSA. The CDR3 loop is CASSFRGKPKETQYF. Here the CDR3 DNA reads TGTGCCAGCAGTTTCAGGGGCAAACCCAAAGAGACCCAGTACTTC.

This clone came up a few times. The chain links TRBV25-1 to TRBJ2-2; D not certain. This CDR3 is built from 13 residues. The germline V gene encodes CDR1 MGHDK and CDR2 SYGVNS. The germline V and J ends were trimmed by 4 bases and 5 bases, with 8 bases remaining between them. CDR3 protein: CASSVSSTGELFF. In nucleotides, the CDR3 is TGTGCCAGCAGTGTTTCGTCGACCGGGGAGCTGTTTTTT.

This clone was recorded a few times. The genes are TRBV28 and TRBJ2-1; 7 bases line up with TRBD1. The CDR3 is made up of 15 amino acids. V lost 4 bases to trimming and J lost 3 bases; unmatched junction nucleotides: 6. The V gene's germline CDR1 is MDHEN and CDR2 SYDVKM. The CDR3: CASSSTGTVYNEQFF. In nucleotides, the CDR3 is TGTGCCAGCAGTTCCACCGGGACAGTCTACAATGAGCAGTTCTTC.

This sequence joins TRBV23-1 and TRBJ1-5; D is unresolved. TRBV23-1 is treated as an ORF (open reading frame) with a function not yet certain. The CDR3 is 15 amino acids. V lost 7 bases and J 4 bases, leaving 17 bases between the germline ends. CDR3 nucleotides: TGCGCCAGCACCCAACTCCGGGAGGTTAATCAGCCCCAGCATTTT. Translating it yields CASTQLREVNQPQHF.

A few counts support this clone. The J gene is TRBJ2-1, the V gene TRBV5-5, with unresolved D. Germline V gives CDR1 SGHKS, CDR2 YYEKEE (reference sequence). The CDR3 extends over 14 amino acids. Trimming stripped 0 bases from V and 4 bases from J, with 8 bases between. CDR3 protein: CASSLGQSYNEQFF. The DNA of the CDR3 is TGTGCCAGCAGCTTGGGGCAGTCTTACAATGAGCAGTTCTTC. The full variable domain, rest sourced from reference TRBV5-5 and TRBJ2-1, is DAGVTQSPTHLIKTRGQQVTLRCSPISGHKSVSWYQQVLGQGPQFIFQYYEKEERGRGNFPDRFSARQFPNYSSELNVNALLLGDSALYLCASSLGQSYNEQFFGPGTRLTVL.

The chain joins TRBV28 to TRBJ1-6; D is uncertain. There are 16 residues in the CDR3. V dropped 1 base and J dropped 2 bases, with 9 bases sitting between them. Per the germline V gene, CDR1 is MDHEN and CDR2 is SYDVKM. CDR3 sequence: CASSLSGGPYNSPLHF. CDR3 sequence (DNA): TGTGCCAGCAGTTTATCGGGTGGCCCCTATAATTCACCCCTCCACTTT.

This chain joins TRBV6-5 and TRBJ1-2, with D possibly matching TRBD1 (5 bases). V shed 5 bases and J shed 8 bases, with 12 bases lying between them. This CDR3 region has 12 residues. The germline V gene has CDR1 MNHEY and CDR2 SVGAGI. The CDR3 DNA follows: TGTGCCAGCAGTCAGCAGGGCCTCGGCTACACCTTC. Translated, it gives CASSQQGLGYTF.

This chain connects TRBV7-6 to TRBJ2-2, with 9 bases aligning to TRBD2. V lost 1 base to trimming and J lost 6 bases; unmatched junction nucleotides: 6. The CDR3 spans 16 residues. Germline assignment: CDR1 SGHVS and CDR2 FNYEAQ. The DNA for the CDR3 is TGTGCCAGCAGCTTAGGATCTAGCGGGGACGCCGGGGAGCTGTTTTTT. It yields the protein CASSLGSSGDAGELFF.

The chain uses TRBV18 and TRBJ2-7, with TRBD1 identical over 8 bases. Germline V gives CDR1 KGHSH, CDR2 LQKENI. There are 16 residues in the CDR3. Germline trimming cut 2 bases from V and 2 bases from J; bases unmatched to any gene: 8. CDR3 nucleotide sequence: TGTGCCAGCTCACCAGGGACAGGCCCCATGCCCTACGAGCAGTACTTC. Its protein is CASSPGTGPMPYEQYF. The whole variable domain, remainder taken from reference TRBV18 and TRBJ2-7, is NAGVMQNPRHLVRRRGQEARLRCSPMKGHSHVYWYRQLPEEGLKFMVYLQKENIIDESGMPKERFSAEFPKEGPSILRIQQVVRGDSAAYFCASSPGTGPMPYEQYFGPGTRLTVT.

Many counts were recorded for this clone. The chain combines TRBV20-1 with TRBJ2-1; 7 bases are a match to TRBD1. Per the germline V gene, CDR1 is DFQATT and CDR2 is SNEGSKA (reference sequence). V dropped 6 bases and J dropped 8; count of bases not matched to a gene: 13. The CDR3 loop spans 14 amino acids. The CDR3 coding sequence is TGCAGTGCCAGTAACAGGGGAGCAACATATGAGCAGTTCTTC. It is translated as CSASNRGATYEQFF.

In this sample, this clone turned up many times. The chain carries TRBV27 and TRBJ1-5; 9 bases align to TRBD1. This CDR3 is 16 amino acids long. Germline CDR1 and CDR2: MNHEY and SMNVEV (reference sequence). V trimming: 4 bases; J trimming: 4 bases; junction bases outside the gene matches: 8. The CDR3 DNA reads as TGTGCCAGCAGTTCGACCGGACAGGGGACTAATCAGCCCCAGCATTTT. It encodes CASSSTGQGTNQPQHF.

The CDR3 DNA reads as TGCGCCAGCAGCGCAGGGACTTTGAGCTCCTACAATGAGCAGTTCTTC. This encodes CASSAGTLSSYNEQFF. The chain uses TRBV4-1 and TRBJ2-1; possible D gene TRBD2, 6 bases. V was cut by 5 bases and J by 0 bases, with 14 bases left in between. The length of the CDR3 is 16 residues. Germline loops: CDR1 MGHRA, CDR2 YSYEKL.

The chain is built from TRBV19 and TRBJ2-1; 13 nucleotides match TRBD2. CDR3 length: 17 amino acids. Per germline, CDR1 LNHDA and CDR2 SQIVND (reference sequence). The junction had 7 bases not matched to a gene; V was cut back by 5 bases and J by 3 bases. This chain's CDR3 is CASSPGTSGEDYNEQFF. Written as DNA, the CDR3 is TGTGCCAGTAGTCCCGGGACTAGCGGGGAAGACTACAATGAGCAGTTCTTC.

This clone was seen just once. The V gene is TRBV19, the J gene TRBJ2-1; 12 bases are shared with TRBD2. V lost 6 bases, J lost 4 bases, and 1 base stayed unmatched. Per the germline V gene, CDR1 is LNHDA and CDR2 is SQIVND (reference sequence). CDR3 length: 14 residues. The CDR3 loop reads CASSLAGGYNEQFF. DNA of the CDR3: TGTGCCAGTAGCCTAGCGGGAGGGTACAATGAGCAGTTCTTC.

The V call is TRBV5-5, the J call TRBJ1-4, with a possible D match to TRBD1 (6 bases). Germline CDR1 SGHKS, CDR2 YYEKEE (reference sequence). CDR3 size: 15 residues. The V end lost 1 base, the J end lost 2 bases, and 9 bases lay between the germline ends. CDR3 sequence reads: CASSLIQGTNEKLFF. Written as DNA, the CDR3 is TGTGCCAGCAGCTTGATACAGGGCACTAATGAAAAACTGTTTTTT.

V is TRBV2 and J is TRBJ2-7; 7 bases are shared with TRBD1. This CDR3 has 13 residues. The germline CDR1 and CDR2 sequences are SNHLY and FYNNEI. With V trimmed by 7 bases and J by 2 bases, 5 bases remained unmatched. CDR3 residues: CASMRDSTYEQYF. CDR3 in DNA: TGTGCCAGCATGAGGGACAGCACCTACGAGCAGTACTTC.